This TCR beta chain was observed in a study of T cells in Graves' hyperthyroidism and ophthalmopathy. Trimming pared 0 bases from V and 2 bases from J, leaving 8 bases between. Looked up from germline, CDR1 is SGHVS and CDR2 is FNYEAQ. The CDR3 has 14 residues. Many counts were recorded for this clonotype. RNA transcripts yielded amplified TCR beta CDR3 regions. HTBI primers were employed in a first-round RT-PCR of the TCR CDR3. TCRdb recomputed calls from the multiplex PCR reads with MiXCR, one row per CDR3 protein. Here the sample spans about 840,000 distinct CDR3 sequences, roughly 37% being singletons.

J is TRBJ2-7 and V is TRBV7-6; tentative D call: TRBD2 (6 bases). Sequenced: blood. The sequence came from a man between 18 and 29 years old with Graves' hyperthyroidism. The chain's CDR3 is CASSLAEGPYEQYF. The CDR3 DNA follows: TGTGCCAGCAGCTTAGCGGAGGGACCCTACGAGCAGTACTTC. Drawing the rest from reference TRBV7-6 and TRBJ2-7, the complete variable domain is GAGVSQSPRYKVTKRGQDVALRCDPISGHVSLYWYRQALGQGPEFLTYFNYEAQQDKSGLPNDRFSAERPEGSISTLTIQRTEQRDSAMYRCASSLAEGPYEQYFGPGTRLTVT.